The present entry profiles one TCR beta chain with its context. TCRdb called the RT-PCR reads again in MiXCR, with one record for every CDR3 protein. The table lists 50,000 to 60,000 distinct CDR3 sequences, less than 15% of them singletons. This specimen comes from a study of patients and donors after allogeneic stem cell transplantation. From germline, CDR1 is MNHEY and CDR2 SMNVEV (reference sequence). The CDR3 spans 15 residues. V shed 5 bases and J shed 0 bases, with 8 bases lying between them. Sequencing used blood, either unsorted or a sorted T cell fraction (not recorded which). The TCR was taken from a human donor who was either an allogeneic HSCT recipient or a stem cell or donor lymphocyte infusion donor (not recorded which). It is not recorded whose cells these are; they may come from a transplant donor. The V gene is TRBV27, the J gene TRBJ2-6; D is uncertain. CDR3 in amino acids: CASSVGSSGANVLTF. CDR3 nucleotides: TGTGCCAGCAGTGTCGGTAGCTCTGGGGCCAACGTCCTGACTTTC.